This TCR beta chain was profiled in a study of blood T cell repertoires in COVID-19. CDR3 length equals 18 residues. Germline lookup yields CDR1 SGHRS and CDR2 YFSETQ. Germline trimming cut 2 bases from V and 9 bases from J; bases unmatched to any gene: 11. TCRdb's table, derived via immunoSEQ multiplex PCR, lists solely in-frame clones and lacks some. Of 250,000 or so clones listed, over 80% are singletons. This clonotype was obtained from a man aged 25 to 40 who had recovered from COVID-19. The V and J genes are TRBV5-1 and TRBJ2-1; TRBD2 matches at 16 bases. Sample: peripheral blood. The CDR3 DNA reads TGCGCCAGCAGCTTTGCCGGGACTAGCGGGGGGGCCGGTGGTGAGCAGTTCTTC. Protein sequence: CASSFAGTSGGAGGEQFF.